This T cell receptor beta chain originates from a study of blood T cell repertoires in COVID-19. Study as a whole: T cells, B-cell-depleted T cells, or PBMCs provided the cDNA or gDNA that served as material.

Assay used: immunoSEQ multiplex PCR; TCRdb lists only in-frame clones, some missing. This table holds some 240,000 clones, roughly 83% found once. The germline gives CDR1 KGHSH, CDR2 LQKENI. CDR3 length: 11 residues. Trimming removed 2 bases at V and 14 bases at J, with 11 bases between. The specimen sequenced was peripheral blood. This TCR was sampled from an elderly woman with acute or convalescent COVID-19. This chain connects TRBV18 to TRBJ2-3; tentatively, D is TRBD1 (5 bases). CDR3 region: CASSPAQGVYF. The CDR3 bases are TGTGCCAGCTCACCAGCCCAGGGTGTGTATTTT.